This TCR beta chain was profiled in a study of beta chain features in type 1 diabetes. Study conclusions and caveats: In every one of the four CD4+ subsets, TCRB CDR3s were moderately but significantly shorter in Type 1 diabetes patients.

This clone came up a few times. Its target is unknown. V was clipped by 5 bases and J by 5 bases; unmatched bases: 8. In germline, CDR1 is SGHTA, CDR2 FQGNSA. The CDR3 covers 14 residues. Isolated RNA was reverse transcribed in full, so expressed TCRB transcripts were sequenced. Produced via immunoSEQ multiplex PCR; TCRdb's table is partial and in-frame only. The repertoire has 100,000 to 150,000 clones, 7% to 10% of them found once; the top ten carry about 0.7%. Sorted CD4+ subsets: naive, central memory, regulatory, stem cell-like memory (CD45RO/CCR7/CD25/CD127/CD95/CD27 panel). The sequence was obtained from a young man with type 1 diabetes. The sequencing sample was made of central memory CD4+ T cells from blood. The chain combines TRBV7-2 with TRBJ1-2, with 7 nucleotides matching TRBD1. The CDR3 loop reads CASSRAGQIYGYTF. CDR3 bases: TGTGCCAGCAGCCGGGCGGGACAGATATATGGCTACACCTTC.